A single sample gave rise to the 19 T cell receptor beta chains below, sequenced in a study of Ad26.COV2.S vaccination and SARS-CoV-2 variants. TCRdb's table, derived via immunoSEQ multiplex PCR, lists solely in-frame clones and lacks some. The data hold around 94,000 clones, with around 80% observed a single time. The sample was peripheral blood, taken after recovery from COVID-19. These receptors all come from a human donor who had recovered from COVID-19.

The rearrangement joins TRBV27 to TRBJ1-2, with D tentatively TRBD1 (6 bases). CDR3 length: 14 residues. V was cut by 6 bases and J by 0 bases, with 11 bases left in between. Germline CDR1 MNHEY, CDR2 SMNVEV (reference sequence). The CDR3 loop is CASSRDRTNYGYTF. CDR3 sequence (DNA): TGTGCCAGCAGCCGTGACAGGACTAACTATGGCTACACCTTC.

The rearrangement joins TRBV5-1 to TRBJ1-6; D possibly corresponds to TRBD1 (5 bases). Germline V gene sequence: CDR1 SGHRS, CDR2 YFSETQ. Trimming removed 2 bases at V and 8 bases at J, with 17 bases between. This CDR3 spans 16 amino acids. The CDR3 loop is CASSLAAGRGDSPLHF. CDR3 DNA sequence: TGCGCCAGCAGCTTAGCCGCAGGGCGAGGTGATTCACCCCTCCACTTT.

This sequence joins TRBV7-2 and TRBJ2-6; D is possibly TRBD1 or TRBD2 (7 bases each). Germline CDR1 and CDR2: SGHTA and FQGNSA. Trimming left V 5 bases short and J 11 bases short, with 19 bases between. This CDR3 comprises 15 residues. The CDR3 nucleotides are TGTGCCAGCAGCCCTCAGGGGGGGCTTTCCGACGTCCTGACTTTC. Protein: CASSPQGGLSDVLTF.

The chain recombines TRBV29-1 with TRBJ2-3, with no clear D. CDR1 and CDR2 from the germline V gene are SQVTM and ANQGSEA. This CDR3 is built from 10 residues. V lost 4 bases, J lost 6 bases, and 5 bases lay in between. The CDR3 nucleotides read TGCAGCGTTGTTTATGATACGCAGTATTTT. Its translation: CSVVYDTQYF.

DNA for the CDR3: TGTGCCAGCACCTTCGGACAGGCTCACGAGCAGTACTTC. It specifies CASTFGQAHEQYF. The chain uses TRBV28 and TRBJ2-7; 7 bases map to TRBD1. Germline values: CDR1 MDHEN, CDR2 SYDVKM. This CDR3 is 13 amino acids long. J was trimmed by 5 bases and V by 7 bases; bases with no gene match: 8.

The genes are TRBV27 and TRBJ1-2; tentatively, D is TRBD1 (5 bases). The V gene's germline CDR1 is MNHEY and CDR2 SMNVEV (reference sequence). With 0 bases removed from V and 8 bases from J, the gap between germline ends came to 10 bases. The CDR3 runs 13 residues. The DNA for the CDR3 is TGTGCCAGCAGTTTATCCAGGGTACAGGGCTACACCTTC. Translating gives CASSLSRVQGYTF.

The chain links TRBV5-4 to TRBJ2-1; no definite D call. The CDR3 length is 15 residues. Trimming left V 0 bases short and J 8 bases short, with 15 bases between. The germline gives CDR1 SGHNT, CDR2 YYREEE (reference sequence). The CDR3 sequence: CASSLDSRRHDEQFF. The DNA of the CDR3 is TGTGCCAGCAGCTTGGACAGCCGCAGACACGATGAGCAGTTCTTC.

The rearrangement links TRBV6-4 to TRBJ2-3; TRBD1 is a possible D gene (5 bases). This CDR3 region has 14 residues. Germline V CDR1 and CDR2: MRHNA, SNTAGT. V lost 6 bases to trimming and J lost 0 bases, with 10 bases between them. The CDR3 DNA follows: TGTGCCAGCAGCCCAGGGCTTAGCACAGATACGCAGTATTTT. This encodes CASSPGLSTDTQYF.

V gene TRBV7-7 combines with J gene TRBJ2-5; 8 positions agree with TRBD1. Germline V gene lookup returns CDR1 SSHAT and CDR2 FNYEAQ (reference sequence). This CDR3 region has 13 residues. The V and J ends lost 5 bases and 6 bases, in that order; junction bases with no gene match: 5. CDR3 region: CASSTGQGQTQYF. The CDR3 nucleotides read TGTGCCAGCAGCACCGGACAGGGCCAGACCCAGTACTTC.

The chain has TRBV19 and TRBJ1-5, with D possibly TRBD1 on 5 matching bases. This CDR3 is 15 amino acids long. V lost 10 bases and J 1 base, leaving 17 bases between the germline ends. CDR1 is LNHDA, CDR2 SQIVND, per germline (reference sequence). This CDR3 reads CATRDLLGSNQPQHF. The CDR3 region has the DNA TGTGCCACCCGGGACCTCCTCGGGAGCAATCAGCCCCAGCATTTT.

V gene TRBV2 combines with J gene TRBJ1-5; 9 bases match TRBD1. Looked up from germline, CDR1 is SNHLY and CDR2 is FYNNEI. Unmatched junction bases numbered 8, after V lost 7 bases and J lost 7 bases. This CDR3 is 14 amino acids long. Here the CDR3 reads CASTLDRGGQPQHF. As DNA, the CDR3 is TGTGCCAGCACCTTGGACAGGGGAGGCCAGCCCCAGCATTTT.

This chain uses TRBV27 with TRBJ2-5; unclear D gene. Germline-derived CDR1 and CDR2 are MNHEY and SMNVEV (reference sequence). The CDR3 consists of 12 residues. Between the trimmed V and J ends, which lost 6 bases and 3 bases, there was a span of 8 bases. The CDR3 sequence is CASRAGEETQYF. In nucleotides, the CDR3 is TGTGCCAGCAGAGCAGGAGAAGAGACCCAGTACTTC.

J is TRBJ1-1 and V is TRBV5-4; D uncertain. Per germline, CDR1 SGHNT and CDR2 YYREEE (reference sequence). The CDR3 is made up of 15 amino acids. The V gene lost 4 bases and the J gene lost 4 bases, with 17 bases spanning the gap. CDR3 sequence: CASSIPGHDTTEAFF. The CDR3 bases are TGTGCCAGCAGCATCCCTGGCCATGATACCACTGAAGCTTTCTTT.

The J gene is TRBJ2-7, the V gene TRBV7-2; the match to TRBD2 covers 13 bases. The V segment lost 3 bases and the J segment 3 bases; nucleotides outside the gene matches: 8. Germline CDR1 is SGHTA and CDR2 is FQGNSA. The CDR3 spans 17 residues. In nucleotides, the CDR3 is TGTGCCAGCAGCTTCACTAGCGGGGGGGCCACGAGCTACGAGCAGTACTTC. Protein sequence: CASSFTSGGATSYEQYF.

This chain connects TRBV6-4 to TRBJ2-2; tentatively, D is TRBD1 (5 bases). V was trimmed by 0 bases and J by 5 bases, leaving 13 bases between them. CDR1 and CDR2 from the germline V gene are MRHNA and SNTAGT. CDR3 length equals 16 residues. Here the CDR3 reads CASSDSPTDATGELFF. CDR3 sequence (DNA): TGTGCCAGCAGTGACTCCCCGACAGATGCTACCGGGGAGCTGTTTTTT.

This clone was seen just once. This chain links TRBV28 with TRBJ2-1, with D hard to call. V dropped 5 bases and J dropped 0 bases, with 11 bases sitting between them. Germline CDR1 and CDR2: MDHEN and SYDVKM. This CDR3 is built from 15 residues. CDR3 DNA: TGTGCCAGCAGTCCCGTGGAGTACTCCTACAATGAGCAGTTCTTC. Translating gives CASSPVEYSYNEQFF.

The chain links TRBV9 to TRBJ2-1; D is uncertain. Looked up from germline, CDR1 is SGDLS and CDR2 is YYNGEE. Trimming shortened V by 0 bases and J by 0 bases, and 7 bases separated the two germline ends. The CDR3 consists of 15 residues. The DNA of the CDR3 is TGTGCCAGCAGCGTAGGGTATAACTCCTACAATGAGCAGTTCTTC. The encoded protein is CASSVGYNSYNEQFF.

V is TRBV12-3 or TRBV12-4 and J is TRBJ2-1; maybe TRBD1 (6 bases). V gave up 3 bases and J gave up 10 bases, with 10 bases separating them. The CDR3 is 12 residues long. The CDR3 DNA reads TGTGCCAGCAGTTTCCCCGGACAGGAGCAGTTCTTC. Translated, it gives CASSFPGQEQFF.

This clone was counted only a few times. The J gene is TRBJ1-6, the V gene TRBV6-6; the D gene is possibly TRBD1 (5 bases). CDR1 MNHNY and CDR2 SVGAGI come from the germline V gene (reference sequence). The CDR3 has 14 amino acids. Trimming removed 7 bases at V and 7 bases at J, with 14 bases between. In DNA, the CDR3 is TGTGCCAGCACTTGGGGCAGGGAGAATTCACCCCTCCACTTT. This gives the protein CASTWGRENSPLHF.